Detailed here is one TCR beta chain. The target antigen is unknown. Using immunoSEQ multiplex PCR, the repertoire was profiled, and TCRdb retains in-frame clones only, with some absent. The sample shows 120,000 or so clones, about 96% of them seen only once. The sample originates from a study of cytomegalovirus exposure and HLA in healthy donors. In germline, CDR1 is MDHEN, CDR2 SYDVKM. This CDR3 is built from 14 residues. V dropped 4 bases and J dropped 4; count of bases not matched to a gene: 3. Study conclusions and caveats: The study labeled 180 or so TCR beta chains cytomegalovirus-associated. Rare TCR sequences predominated, though certain public TCRs were found in many donors. Cytomegalovirus status, reportedly, was diagnosed with high specificity and sensitivity by the classifier.

The approximately 130-subject validation cohort, separate from the 666-subject first cohort, included the donors. Sequencing was performed on PBMCs. The clonotype was recovered from a man younger than 30 in good health and CMV-seronegative. This rearrangement joins TRBV28 to TRBJ1-3; TRBD1 aligns across 8 bases. As DNA, the CDR3 is TGTGCCAGCAGTTCACAGGGGGAGGGAAACACCATATATTTT. This gives the protein CASSSQGEGNTIYF.